The present T cell receptor (beta chain) was sequenced within a study of OX40 agonist ivuxolimab in advanced cancers. Overall study context: Ivuxolimab, which is an agonistic anti-OX40 (CD134) antibody, was administered to the patients. A history of anti-PD-1, anti-PD-L1 or anti-CTLA-4 therapy was acceptable, and roughly 40% had some.

Clones were sequenced by immunoSEQ multiplex PCR, and TCRdb holds only the in-frame ones, with some missing. The sample lists some 55,000 clones; around 84% were seen once. CDR3 size: 14 residues. Germline CDR1 is GTSNPN and CDR2 is SVGIG (reference sequence). The V segment lost 2 bases and the J segment 9 bases; nucleotides outside the gene matches: 9. V and J are TRBV30 and TRBJ1-1; 10 nucleotides align to TRBD1. The TCR was taken from an adult with an advanced solid tumor such as melanoma, head and neck, liver or kidney cancer. This specimen consisted of CD4+ or CD8+ T cells sorted from blood, obtained in a trial of the OX40 agonist ivuxolimab. The CDR3 sequence: CAWSIRDRGSQAFF. The CDR3 region has the DNA TGTGCCTGGAGTATCCGGGACAGGGGAAGTCAAGCTTTCTTT.